One and the same sample provided the 20 T cell receptor beta chains below, sequenced in a study of high-grade serous ovarian cancer treatment subgroups. Tumor samples were taken before definitive surgery or chemotherapy. Sequencing used immunoSEQ multiplex PCR; TCRdb keeps in-frame clones, though not all of them. The data hold 11,000 or so clones, with 83% observed a single time. Sequencing was carried out using tumor tissue. The receptors come from a human donor with high-grade serous ovarian cancer.

This chain links TRBV21-1 with TRBJ2-3. TRBV21-1 counts as a pseudogene. The CDR3 runs 14 residues. The CDR3 loop reads CASSVKEITDTQYF. CDR3 coding DNA: TGTGCCAGCAGCGTAAAGGAAATCACAGATACGCAGTATTTT.

This clone showed up just once. For the CDR3, the DNA is TGCGCCAGCAGCTTGGGCAACGGGGAGACCCAGTACTTC. It specifies CASSLGNGETQYF. The rearrangement links TRBV5-1 to TRBJ2-5; the D is unclear. Trimming left V 0 bases short and J 5 bases short, with 8 bases between. The CDR3 runs to 13 residues. The germline CDR1 and CDR2 sequences are SGHRS and YFSETQ.

V usage is TRBV7-9 and J usage is TRBJ2-1; D is undetermined. Trimming took off 5 bases at V and 9 bases at J, with 8 bases between the two ends. This CDR3 is built from 11 residues. The germline CDR1 and CDR2 sequences are SEHNR and FQNEAQ (reference sequence). The DNA of the CDR3 is TGTGCCAGCAGCCGGATAGGTGAGCAGTTCTTC. This sequence encodes CASSRIGEQFF. Looking up the rest from reference TRBV7-9 and TRBJ2-1 gives the full variable domain: DTGVSQNPRHKITKRGQNVTFRCDPISEHNRLYWYRQTLGQGPEFLTYFQNEAQLEKSRLLSDRFSAERPKGSFSTLEIQRTEQGDSAMYLCASSRIGEQFFGPGTRLTVL.

The chain joins TRBV5-1 to TRBJ2-7; the D gene is possibly TRBD2 (6 bases). Trimming took off 4 bases at V and 1 base at J, with 21 bases between the two ends. Germline values: CDR1 SGHRS, CDR2 YFSETQ. The length of the CDR3 is 17 residues. The CDR3 here is CASSPRFVASASYEQYF. In DNA form, the CDR3 reads TGCGCCAGCAGCCCCAGGTTTGTGGCTAGCGCGTCCTACGAGCAGTACTTC.

V usage is TRBV28 and J usage is TRBJ2-5, with D perhaps matching TRBD2 (6 bases). The CDR3 runs 16 residues. Deletions cut 4 bases from V and 2 bases from J, with 17 bases between. The germline CDR1 and CDR2 sequences are MDHEN and SYDVKM. The CDR3 DNA follows: TGTGCCAGCAGTTGGGCCCCTGGCGGGACGCAAGAGACCCAGTACTTC. Its protein product is CASSWAPGGTQETQYF. Filled out from reference TRBV28 and TRBJ2-5, the complete variable domain reads DVKVTQSSRYLVKRTGEKVFLECVQDMDHENMFWYRQDPGLGLRLIYFSYDVKMKEKGDIPEGYSVSREKKERFSLILESASTNQTSMYLCASSWAPGGTQETQYFGPGTRLLVL.

The chain combines TRBV28 with TRBJ1-3, with D possibly being TRBD1 (6 bases). In germline, CDR1 is MDHEN, CDR2 SYDVKM. This CDR3 region has 16 residues. The V gene lost 0 bases and the J gene lost 1 base, with 10 bases spanning the gap. CDR3 coding DNA: TGTGCCAGCAGTTTATGGCGGACAGTGTCTGGAAACACCATATATTTT. Its protein is CASSLWRTVSGNTIYF.

The chain carries TRBV15 and TRBJ1-4, with 7 positions matching TRBD1. J lost 6 bases, V lost 1 base, and 5 bases had no gene match. Germline V gene lookup returns CDR1 LNHNV and CDR2 YYDKDF (reference sequence). This CDR3 has 15 residues. The CDR3, as DNA: TGTGCCACCAGCAGAGGGCTAACAGGGGATGAAAAACTGTTTTTT. This translates into CATSRGLTGDEKLFF.

CDR3 protein: CASSPGTGTRGYTF. CDR3 DNA sequence: TGTGCCAGCAGCCCGGGGACAGGGACGAGAGGCTACACCTTC. The chain links TRBV5-6 to TRBJ1-2; 9 nucleotides match TRBD1. The germline V gene encodes CDR1 SGHDT and CDR2 YYEEEE. The CDR3 has 14 residues. V shed 4 bases and J 8 bases; nucleotides not matched to a gene: 9.

This clone turned up a few times. The CDR3 region is CASSVVVTTEAFF. CDR3 nucleotide sequence: TGTGCCAGCAGCGTAGTAGTGACAACTGAAGCTTTCTTT. This sequence joins TRBV2 and TRBJ1-1, with no clear D. Germline assignment: CDR1 SNHLY and CDR2 FYNNEI. The V and J ends lost 6 bases and 5 bases respectively, with 13 bases between them. CDR3 size: 13 residues.

The V call is TRBV10-3, the J call TRBJ1-4; TRBD1 is a possible D gene (5 bases). CDR1 and CDR2 (germline): ENHRY, SYGVKD. V was pared by 7 bases and J by 1 base, with 7 bases between. The CDR3 runs 13 residues. In DNA, the CDR3 is TGTGCCATCACCGGGGGAACTAATGAAAAACTGTTTTTT. Amino acid sequence: CAITGGTNEKLFF.

The rearrangement uses TRBV5-6 and TRBJ2-7; D unclear. The CDR3 totals 17 residues. Trimming left V 5 bases short and J 3 bases short, with 24 bases between. Germline V gene lookup returns CDR1 SGHDT and CDR2 YYEEEE. CDR3 in amino acids: CASSPPPGPKLNYEQYF. DNA for the CDR3: TGTGCCAGCAGTCCCCCCCCGGGCCCCAAACTTAACTACGAGCAGTACTTC.

CDR3 nucleotides: TGTGCCAGCAGCCCCCGGACAGGGAGGGTCGGGGAGCTGTTTTTT. It codes for CASSPRTGRVGELFF. The V call is TRBV7-3, the J call TRBJ2-2; TRBD1 might be the D (8 bases). From germline, CDR1 is SGHTA and CDR2 FQGTGA. V lost 5 bases and J 7 bases, leaving 17 bases between the germline ends. The CDR3 has 15 residues.

This clone was recorded a few times. The J gene is TRBJ2-7, the V gene TRBV4-1; tentative D call: TRBD1 (6 bases). This CDR3 has 14 amino acids. V shed 3 bases and J shed 2 bases, with 11 bases lying between them. Looked up from germline, CDR1 is MGHRA and CDR2 is YSYEKL. CDR3 residues: CASSHQGNTYEQYF. CDR3 coding DNA: TGCGCCAGCAGCCACCAGGGGAACACCTACGAGCAGTACTTC.

V gene TRBV28 combines with J gene TRBJ1-4; D perhaps matches TRBD1 (5 bases). V lost 6 bases to trimming and J lost 2 bases, with 13 bases between them. CDR1 and CDR2 from the germline V gene are MDHEN and SYDVKM. This CDR3 contains 15 residues. CDR3 amino acids: CASRTKRGTNEKLFF. The CDR3 coding sequence is TGTGCCAGCAGGACGAAACGGGGGACTAATGAAAAACTGTTTTTT.

This clone was detected once. V gene TRBV6-5 combines with J gene TRBJ2-1, with 7 bases lining up with TRBD2. V shed 6 bases, J shed 7 bases, and the junction held 0 bases outside the gene matches. The CDR3 loop spans 11 amino acids. Germline CDR1 reads MNHEY; CDR2 reads SVGAGI. CDR3 residues: CASRGLNEQFF. For the CDR3, the DNA is TGTGCCAGCAGGGGACTAAATGAGCAGTTCTTC.

This chain connects TRBV11-2 to TRBJ2-1; 8 positions agree with TRBD2. The CDR3 loop spans 18 amino acids. Germline V lookup: CDR1 SGHAT, CDR2 FQNNGV. The V gene end was trimmed by 5 bases and the J gene end by 4 bases; junction bases not matched to a gene: 16. CDR3 residues: CASSAPAGGFVGYNEQFF. The CDR3 DNA sequence: TGTGCCAGCAGCGCCCCCGCGGGAGGCTTTGTGGGATACAATGAGCAGTTCTTC.

The chain joins TRBV12-2 to TRBJ2-1; TRBD2 is the table's D call and was not checked against the DNA. TRBV12-2 corresponds to a pseudogene. This CDR3 is 16 amino acids long. The CDR3 is CASRLPLREPYNEQFF. DNA for the CDR3: TGTGCAAGTCGCTTACCCCTGCGGGAGCCCTACAATGAGCAGTTCTTC.

The DNA of the CDR3 is TGTGCCGTACCGCGAACCCCGCTGAACACCGGGGAGCTGTTTTTT. It yields the protein CAVPRTPLNTGELFF. This chain joins TRBV28 and TRBJ2-2; D is unclear. Germline V gene data show CDR1 as MDHEN and CDR2 as SYDVKM. V lost 11 bases and J 1 base, leaving 17 bases between the germline ends. The CDR3 has 15 residues.

The V call is TRBV30, the J call TRBJ2-3; no definite D call. The length of the CDR3 is 15 residues. V dropped 0 bases and J dropped 0 bases, with 10 bases sitting between them. CDR1 and CDR2 (germline): GTSNPN, SVGIG (reference sequence). The CDR3 DNA follows: TGTGCCTGGAGTGTTGGAGAGACGAGCACAGATACGCAGTATTTT. This codes for CAWSVGETSTDTQYF.

The rearrangement links TRBV5-1 to TRBJ1-2; D gene unclear. Trimming pared 0 bases from V and 4 bases from J, leaving 10 bases between. CDR3 length: 14 amino acids. Germline assignment: CDR1 SGHRS and CDR2 YFSETQ. In DNA form, the CDR3 reads TGCGCCAGCAGCTTGGTGGGAGGCATCTATGGCTACACCTTC. Its protein is CASSLVGGIYGYTF.